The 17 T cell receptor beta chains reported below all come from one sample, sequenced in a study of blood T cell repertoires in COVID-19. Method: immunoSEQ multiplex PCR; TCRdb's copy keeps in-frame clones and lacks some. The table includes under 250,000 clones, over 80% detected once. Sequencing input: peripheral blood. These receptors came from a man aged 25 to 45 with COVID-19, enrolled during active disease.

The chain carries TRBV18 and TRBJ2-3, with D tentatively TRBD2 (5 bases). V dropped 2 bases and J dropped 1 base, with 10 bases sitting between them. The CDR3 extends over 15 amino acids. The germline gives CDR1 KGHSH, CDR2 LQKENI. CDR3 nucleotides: TGTGCCAGCTCACCAATAGAGGGAGGCACAGATACGCAGTATTTT. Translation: CASSPIEGGTDTQYF.

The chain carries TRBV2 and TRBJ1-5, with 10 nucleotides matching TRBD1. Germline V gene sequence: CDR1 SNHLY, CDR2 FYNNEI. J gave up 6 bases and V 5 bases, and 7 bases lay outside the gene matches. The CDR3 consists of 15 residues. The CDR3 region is CASSSRTGGGQPQHF. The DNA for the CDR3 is TGTGCCAGCAGTTCCCGGACAGGGGGAGGTCAGCCCCAGCATTTT. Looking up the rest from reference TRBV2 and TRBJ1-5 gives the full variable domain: EPEVTQTPSHQVTQMGQEVILRCVPISNHLYFYWYRQILGQKVEFLVSFYNNEISEKSEIFDDQFSVERPDGSNFTLKIRSTKLEDSAMYFCASSSRTGGGQPQHFGDGTRLSIL.

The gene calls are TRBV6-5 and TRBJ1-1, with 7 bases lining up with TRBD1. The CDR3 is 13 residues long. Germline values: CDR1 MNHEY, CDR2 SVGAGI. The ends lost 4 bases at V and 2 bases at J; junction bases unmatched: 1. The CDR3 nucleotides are TGTGCCAGCAGTTGGACAGGTAACACTGAAGCTTTCTTT. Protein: CASSWTGNTEAFF.

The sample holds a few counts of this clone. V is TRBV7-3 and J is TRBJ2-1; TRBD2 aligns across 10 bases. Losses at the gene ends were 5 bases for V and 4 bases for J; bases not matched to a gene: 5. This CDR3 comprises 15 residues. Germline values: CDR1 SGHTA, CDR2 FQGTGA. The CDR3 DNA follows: TGTGCCAGCAGCCTTCGGACTAGCGGTTACAATGAGCAGTTCTTC. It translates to CASSLRTSGYNEQFF. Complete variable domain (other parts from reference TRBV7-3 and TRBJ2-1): GAGVSQTPSNKVTEKGKYVELRCDPISGHTALYWYRQSLGQGPEFLIYFQGTGAADDSGLPNDRFFAVRPEGSVSTLKIQRTERGDSAVYLCASSLRTSGYNEQFFGPGTRLTVL.

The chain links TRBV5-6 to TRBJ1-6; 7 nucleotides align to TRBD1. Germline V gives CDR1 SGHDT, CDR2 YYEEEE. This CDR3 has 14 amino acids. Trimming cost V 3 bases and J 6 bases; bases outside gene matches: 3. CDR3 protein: CASSSTGINSPLHF. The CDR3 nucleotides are TGTGCCAGCAGCTCGACAGGGATTAATTCACCCCTCCACTTT.

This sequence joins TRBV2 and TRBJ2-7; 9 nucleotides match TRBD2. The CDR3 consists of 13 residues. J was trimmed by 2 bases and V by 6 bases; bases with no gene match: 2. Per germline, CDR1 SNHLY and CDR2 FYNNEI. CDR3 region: CASRLAGTYEQYF. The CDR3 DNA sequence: TGTGCCAGCAGACTAGCGGGTACCTACGAGCAGTACTTC.

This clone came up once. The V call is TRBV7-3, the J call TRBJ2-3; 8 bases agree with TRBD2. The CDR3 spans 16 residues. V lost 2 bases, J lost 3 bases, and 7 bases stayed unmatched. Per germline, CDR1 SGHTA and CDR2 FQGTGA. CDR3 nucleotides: TGTGCCAGCAGCTTAGGGGCGGGAGGTGGGACAGATACGCAGTATTTT. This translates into CASSLGAGGGTDTQYF.

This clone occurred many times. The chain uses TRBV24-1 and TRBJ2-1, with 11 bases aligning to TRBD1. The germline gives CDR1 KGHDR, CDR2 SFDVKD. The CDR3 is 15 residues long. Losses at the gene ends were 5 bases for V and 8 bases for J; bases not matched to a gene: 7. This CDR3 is CATSARDRGADEQFF. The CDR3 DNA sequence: TGTGCCACCAGTGCCCGGGACAGGGGGGCGGATGAGCAGTTCTTC.

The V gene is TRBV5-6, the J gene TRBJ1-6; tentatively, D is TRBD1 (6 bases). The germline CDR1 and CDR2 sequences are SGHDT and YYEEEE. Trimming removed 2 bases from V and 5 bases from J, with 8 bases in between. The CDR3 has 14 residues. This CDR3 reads CASSLGQHNSPLHF. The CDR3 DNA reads TGTGCCAGCAGCTTAGGACAGCATAATTCACCCCTCCACTTT. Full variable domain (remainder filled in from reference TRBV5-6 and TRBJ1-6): DAGVTQSPTHLIKTRGQQVTLRCSPKSGHDTVSWYQQALGQGPQFIFQYYEEEERQRGNFPDRFSGHQFPNYSSELNVNALLLGDSALYLCASSLGQHNSPLHFGNGTRLTVT.

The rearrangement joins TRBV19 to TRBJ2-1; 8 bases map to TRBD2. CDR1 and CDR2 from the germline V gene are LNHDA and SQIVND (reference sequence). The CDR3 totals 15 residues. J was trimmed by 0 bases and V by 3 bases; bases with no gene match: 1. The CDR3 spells CASSISGSSYNEQFF. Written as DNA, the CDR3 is TGTGCCAGTAGTATCAGCGGGAGCTCCTACAATGAGCAGTTCTTC.

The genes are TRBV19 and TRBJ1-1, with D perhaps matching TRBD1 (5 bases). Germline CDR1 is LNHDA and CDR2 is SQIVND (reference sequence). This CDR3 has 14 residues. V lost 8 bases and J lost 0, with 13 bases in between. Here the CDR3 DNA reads TGTGCCAGTTCCCTCGGGGGGGTGAACACTGAAGCTTTCTTT. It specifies CASSLGGVNTEAFF. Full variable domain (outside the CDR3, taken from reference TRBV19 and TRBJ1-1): DGGITQSPKYLFRKEGQNVTLSCEQNLNHDAMYWYRQDPGQGLRLIYYSQIVNDFQKGDIAEGYSVSREKKESFPLTVTSAQKNPTAFYLCASSLGGVNTEAFFGQGTRLTVV.

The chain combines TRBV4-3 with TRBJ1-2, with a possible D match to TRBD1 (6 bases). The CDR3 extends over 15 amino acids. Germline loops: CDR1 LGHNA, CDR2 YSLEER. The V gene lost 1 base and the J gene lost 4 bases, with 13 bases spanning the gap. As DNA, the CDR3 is TGCGCCAGCAGCCAAGCTCCGGGACACGGCTATGGCTACACCTTC. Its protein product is CASSQAPGHGYGYTF.

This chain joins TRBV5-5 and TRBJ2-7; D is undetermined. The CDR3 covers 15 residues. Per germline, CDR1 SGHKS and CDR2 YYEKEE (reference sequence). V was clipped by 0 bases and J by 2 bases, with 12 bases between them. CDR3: CASSLEGVRTYEQYF. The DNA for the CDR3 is TGTGCCAGCAGCTTGGAAGGAGTCCGTACCTACGAGCAGTACTTC.

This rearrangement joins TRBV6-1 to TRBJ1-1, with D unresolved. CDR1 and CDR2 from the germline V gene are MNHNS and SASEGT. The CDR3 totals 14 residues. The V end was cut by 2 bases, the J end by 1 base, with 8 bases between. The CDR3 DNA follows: TGTGCCAGCAGTGAATTTGCGGGGAACACTGAAGCTTTCTTT. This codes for CASSEFAGNTEAFF.

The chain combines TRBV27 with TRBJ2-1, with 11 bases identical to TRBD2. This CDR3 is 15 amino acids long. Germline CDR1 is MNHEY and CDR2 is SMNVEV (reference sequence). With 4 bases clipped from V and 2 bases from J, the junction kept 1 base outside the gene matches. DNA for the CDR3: TGTGCCAGCAGTTCGGGACTAGCGGCCTACAATGAGCAGTTCTTC. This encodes CASSSGLAAYNEQFF.

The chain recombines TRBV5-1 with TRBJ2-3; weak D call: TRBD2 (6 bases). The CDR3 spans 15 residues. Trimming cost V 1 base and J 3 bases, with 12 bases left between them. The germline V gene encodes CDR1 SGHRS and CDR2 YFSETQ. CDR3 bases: TGCGCCAGCAGCTTGATGCTCGGGGGAACAGATACGCAGTATTTT. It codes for CASSLMLGGTDTQYF.

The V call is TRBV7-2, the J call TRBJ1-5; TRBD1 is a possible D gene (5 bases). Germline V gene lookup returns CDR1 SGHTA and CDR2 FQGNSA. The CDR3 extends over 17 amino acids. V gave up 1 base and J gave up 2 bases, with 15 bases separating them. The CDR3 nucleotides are TGTGCCAGCAGCTTAGGGGGAGGGGTTCGGGGCAATCAGCCCCAGCATTTT. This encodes CASSLGGGVRGNQPQHF.